This entry concerns a single T cell receptor (beta chain). The antigen remains undetermined. This record comes from a study of CD8+ T cells in alopecia areata. Background on the study: Treated patients were given oral tofacitinib, which was dosed at 5 to 10 mg twice daily. Findings and limits, study-wide: Scalp specimens additionally yield sequences from normal skin's resident alphabeta T cells.

Sequencing templates came from extracted RNA that was reverse transcribed into cDNA. Only in-frame clones appear in the TCRdb table, and some are missing; sequencing was by immunoSEQ multiplex PCR. The table has hundreds of thousands of clones, approximately 60% seen once. Regarding treatment: oral pan-JAK inhibitor, 5-10 mg twice daily. The source material was CD4+ T cells sorted from blood, sampled between weeks 51 and 52, from a patient treated with tofacitinib. This clonotype was obtained from a human donor with alopecia areata.

In DNA form, the CDR3 reads TGTGCCACTGGAGGGGCGAACCAAGAGACCCAGTACTTC. Its protein is CATGGANQETQYF. The chain uses TRBV7-9 and TRBJ2-5; D is perhaps TRBD2 (6 bases). From germline, CDR1 is SEHNR and CDR2 FQNEAQ (reference sequence). The CDR3 is made up of 13 amino acids. V dropped 10 bases and J dropped 0 bases, with 12 bases sitting between them.